This TCR beta chain was documented in a study of shared clonotypes between healthy human individuals. Study results and caveats: Several donors shared roughly 5% of their naive CD4 clonotypes.

Germline-derived CDR1 and CDR2 are SGHNT and YYREEE (reference sequence). This CDR3 spans 14 amino acids. Trimming at V came to 0 bases and at J to 3 bases, leaving 2 bases not matched to a gene. On this clone itself: Its antigen is still unknown.

Measured with immunoSEQ multiplex PCR; TCRdb has only the in-frame clones, and not every one. The table has some 2,500,000 clones, under 95% seen once. This chain links TRBV5-4 with TRBJ2-5; 7 nucleotides line up with TRBD2. The receptor's source is a man aged 18 to 29 in good health. Some clones in this sample may be carry-over from other donors' samples. Sequenced input: naive CD4+ T cells from PBMCs. Stated subset: CD45RA+ positively selected. The CDR3 sequence is CASSLAGTKETQYF. The CDR3, as DNA: TGTGCCAGCAGCTTGGCGGGGACTAAAGAGACCCAGTACTTC.